The 17 T cell receptor beta chains reported below all come from one sample, sequenced in a study of response to subunit inactivated influenza vaccine. MiXCR, run by TCRdb on the RT-PCR reads, gives a single entry per CDR3 protein. The table lists hundreds of thousands of distinct CDR3 sequences, about 20% of them singletons. This material consisted of PBMCs from blood, taken approximately 20 months after vaccination. These receptor sequences come from a man aged 50-75 years who received an inactivated influenza vaccine.

The rearrangement uses TRBV4-2 and TRBJ2-5, with D possibly matching TRBD2 (5 bases). V was cut by 3 bases and J by 5 bases, with 13 bases left in between. This CDR3 region has 14 residues. The germline gives CDR1 LGHNA, CDR2 YNFKEQ. The CDR3 is CASSQGSSLETQYF. CDR3 nucleotides: TGTGCCAGCAGCCAGGGCTCTAGCCTGGAGACCCAGTACTTC.

This clonotype was recorded many times. This sequence joins TRBV20-1 and TRBJ2-1; TRBD2 aligns across 10 bases. With V trimmed by 0 bases and J by 8 bases, 7 bases remained unmatched. CDR1 is DFQATT and CDR2 is SNEGSKA in the germline V gene (reference sequence). The CDR3 spans 15 residues. The CDR3: CSARDAQRGGDEQFF. The CDR3, as DNA: TGCAGTGCTAGAGATGCCCAGCGGGGGGGCGATGAGCAGTTCTTC.

The sample holds one count of this clonotype. The chain combines TRBV18 with TRBJ2-1; 10 nucleotides line up with TRBD1. Germline CDR1 is KGHSH and CDR2 is LQKENI. V lost 3 bases, J lost 13 bases, and 9 bases stayed unmatched. The CDR3 is 14 amino acids. The CDR3 nucleotides are TGTGCCAGCTCACCCCAGGGACAGGGGAAGGAACAGTTCTTC. It translates to CASSPQGQGKEQFF.

This clonotype was observed a handful of times. This chain joins TRBV7-2 and TRBJ2-1; D ambiguous. CDR3 size: 15 residues. V dropped 1 base and J dropped 1 base, with 8 bases sitting between them. Per the germline V gene, CDR1 is SGHTA and CDR2 is FQGNSA. In DNA, the CDR3 is TGTGCCAGCAGCTTAGATCGTAGTTCCTACAATGAGCAGTTCTTC. Translating it yields CASSLDRSSYNEQFF.

This clonotype was seen only a few times. The chain combines TRBV5-8 with TRBJ1-5; TRBD1 might be the D (6 bases). With 1 base removed from V and 4 bases from J, the gap between germline ends came to 12 bases. The V gene's germline CDR1 is SGHTS and CDR2 YDEGEE. CDR3 length: 15 residues. CDR3 sequence reads: CASSLPGGHNQPQHF. In DNA form, the CDR3 reads TGTGCCAGCAGCTTGCCGGGGGGGCATAATCAGCCCCAGCATTTT. Full variable domain (outside the CDR3, taken from reference TRBV5-8 and TRBJ1-5): EAGVTQSPTHLIKTRGQQATLRCSPISGHTSVYWYQQALGLGLQFLLWYDEGEERNRGNFPPRFSGRQFPNYSSELNVNALELEDSALYLCASSLPGGHNQPQHFGDGTRLSIL.

The rearrangement joins TRBV20-1 to TRBJ2-3; 7 bases map to TRBD2. Germline V gene data show CDR1 as DFQATT and CDR2 as SNEGSKA (reference sequence). V was clipped by 5 bases and J by 7 bases; unmatched bases: 15. The CDR3 is made up of 15 amino acids. CDR3 sequence (DNA): TGCAGTGCTCAAAGCGGGGAAAGAATCGCAAATACGCAGTATTTT. It is translated as CSAQSGERIANTQYF.

V is TRBV12-3 or TRBV12-4 and J is TRBJ1-4, with D unresolved. Trimming took off 2 bases at V and 2 bases at J, with 9 bases between the two ends. The CDR3 runs to 15 residues. The CDR3 DNA follows: TGTGCCAGCAGTTTAAGAGTTGGGACTAATGAAAAACTGTTTTTT. Amino acid sequence: CASSLRVGTNEKLFF.

This clonotype was picked up a small number of times. The chain employs TRBV6-1 and TRBJ2-5; possibly TRBD2 for D (5 bases). Between the trimmed V and J ends, which lost 6 bases and 5 bases, there was a span of 13 bases. The germline CDR1 and CDR2 sequences are MNHNS and SASEGT. The CDR3 length is 13 residues. CDR3 region: CASRRTGGETQYF. The CDR3 bases are TGTGCCAGCAGGAGGACTGGCGGGGAGACCCAGTACTTC.

V and J are TRBV9 and TRBJ2-7; D is possibly TRBD2 (5 bases). This CDR3 spans 13 amino acids. The germline V gene has CDR1 SGDLS and CDR2 YYNGEE. The V end lost 0 bases, the J end lost 3 bases, and 7 bases lay between the germline ends. The CDR3 loop is CASSVGEGYEQYF. The DNA for the CDR3 is TGTGCCAGCAGCGTAGGTGAGGGCTACGAGCAGTACTTC.

This clonotype appeared a few times. This chain uses TRBV20-1 with TRBJ1-2; the D gene is possibly TRBD1 (5 bases). The V gene's germline CDR1 is DFQATT and CDR2 SNEGSKA (reference sequence). The germline V and J ends were trimmed by 7 bases and 4 bases, with 13 bases remaining between them. The CDR3 runs to 12 residues. CDR3 nucleotide sequence: TGCAGTGGTTTCAGGGCGCGCTATGGCTACACCTTC. Encoded protein: CSGFRARYGYTF.

This clonotype has a handful of counts. This chain uses TRBV20-1 with TRBJ2-3; no clear D. V was shortened by 3 bases and J by 4 bases, with 8 bases between the two germline ends. This CDR3 spans 12 amino acids. Germline CDR1 and CDR2: DFQATT and SNEGSKA (reference sequence). This CDR3 is CSASKTSDTQYF. CDR3 DNA: TGCAGTGCTAGTAAGACCTCAGATACGCAGTATTTT.

V and J are TRBV4-2 and TRBJ2-1; D uncertain. The CDR3 spans 14 residues. The germline gives CDR1 LGHNA, CDR2 YNFKEQ. The ends were cut back, 1 base at V and 0 bases at J, with 4 bases in the middle. The CDR3 DNA sequence: TGTGCCAGCAGCCAAGTGTACTCCTACAATGAGCAGTTCTTC. Protein product: CASSQVYSYNEQFF.

A single count supports this clonotype. This chain's CDR3 is CASSQSRGYEQYF. The CDR3 DNA follows: TGTGCCAGCAGCCAGAGCAGGGGGTACGAGCAGTACTTC. The chain recombines TRBV3-1 with TRBJ2-7, with TRBD1 matching over 7 bases. J lost 4 bases, V lost 3 bases, and 3 bases had no gene match. Germline V gives CDR1 LGHDT, CDR2 YNNKEL (reference sequence). The CDR3 has 13 amino acids.

This chain uses TRBV28 with TRBJ2-7; 13 nucleotides line up with TRBD2. The V and J ends lost 6 bases and 3 bases, in that order; junction bases with no gene match: 5. The CDR3 loop spans 15 amino acids. Germline loops: CDR1 MDHEN, CDR2 SYDVKM. The DNA for the CDR3 is TGTGCCAGCAGGCGGACTAGCGGGAGCTACTACGAGCAGTACTTC. Its protein is CASRRTSGSYYEQYF.

The CDR3 reads CASSPQGLVRETQYF. The CDR3, as DNA: TGTGCCAGCAGTCCCCAAGGACTAGTCCGAGAGACCCAGTACTTC. The chain recombines TRBV6-1 with TRBJ2-5; 7 nucleotides line up with TRBD2. Trimming at V came to 5 bases and at J to 4 bases, leaving 10 bases not matched to a gene. In germline, CDR1 is MNHNS, CDR2 SASEGT. CDR3 length: 15 amino acids.

This clonotype was seen at least ten times. V is TRBV12-3 or TRBV12-4 and J is TRBJ1-1; D is ambiguous. V was shortened by 3 bases and J by 10 bases, with 9 bases between the two germline ends. CDR3 length equals 11 residues. The CDR3 sequence: CASSFDIVAFF. In DNA, the CDR3 is TGTGCCAGCAGTTTCGACATAGTAGCTTTCTTT.

This chain connects TRBV6-1 to TRBJ1-1; 8 nucleotides agree with TRBD1. Trimming took 2 bases from V and 0 from J; bases not matched to a gene: 8. Germline assignment: CDR1 MNHNS and CDR2 SASEGT. The CDR3 contains 17 residues. The CDR3 DNA follows: TGTGCCAGCAGTGAACAGGGGGCAGGGAGGATGAACACTGAAGCTTTCTTT. This gives the protein CASSEQGAGRMNTEAFF.